The 29 T cell receptor beta chains in this list originate from one sample, sequenced in a study of T cell repertoires in cytomegalovirus infection. TCRdb reprocessed the reads with MiXCR, giving one entry per CDR3 protein. The data contain under 7,000 distinct CDR3 sequences, around 59% of them singletons. These receptors are not linked to any known antigen. Material: PBMCs, sequenced either directly or after in vitro stimulation (not recorded which). The receptors come from a human donor in good health (CMV status not recorded). Some clones in this sample may be carry-over from other donors' samples.

This clonotype was detected only a few times. The rearrangement joins TRBV4-1 to TRBJ1-1; D gene unclear. The CDR3 loop spans 17 amino acids. Trimming pared 4 bases from V and 12 bases from J, leaving 30 bases between. The germline V gene has CDR1 MGHRA and CDR2 YSYEKL. Here the CDR3 DNA reads TGCGCCAGCAGCCCCTTGTCAGGATTGAGCGTGATTCCTTGGACTTTCTTT. Amino acids: CASSPLSGLSVIPWTFF.

There are a few counts of this clonotype. The V gene is TRBV4-1, the J gene TRBJ2-7, with a possible D match to TRBD2 (5 bases). The CDR3 extends over 13 amino acids. Trimming removed 0 bases from V and 5 bases from J, with 8 bases in between. The germline V gene has CDR1 MGHRA and CDR2 YSYEKL. The CDR3 protein is CASSQENGNEQYF. DNA of the CDR3: TGCGCCAGCAGCCAAGAAAACGGGAACGAGCAGTACTTC.

J is TRBJ2-7 and V is TRBV7-2; D might be TRBD1 (6 bases). This CDR3 has 14 residues. Per the germline V gene, CDR1 is SGHTA and CDR2 is FQGNSA. V was clipped by 11 bases and J by 3 bases, with 20 bases between them. Here the CDR3 reads CARSWDTPVYEQYF. CDR3 DNA: TGTGCCCGAAGCTGGGACACCCCTGTCTACGAGCAGTACTTC. Complete variable domain (other parts from reference TRBV7-2 and TRBJ2-7): GAGVSQSPSNKVTEKGKDVELRCDPISGHTALYWYRQSLGQGLEFLIYFQGNSAPDKSGLPSDRFSAERTGGSVSTLTIQRTQQEDSAVYLCARSWDTPVYEQYFGPGTRLTVT.

V usage is TRBV7-6 and J usage is TRBJ1-1; maybe TRBD1 (6 bases). V was clipped by 6 bases and J by 12 bases, with 20 bases between them. Germline V CDR1 and CDR2: SGHVS, FNYEAQ. CDR3 length: 13 amino acids. The CDR3 region has the DNA TGTGCCAGCAGAGGGGGGTCGGCCACGGAATCTTTCTTT. Translation gives CASRGGSATESFF.

The CDR3 DNA sequence: TGTGCTAGTGGTTTGGTATCGGTAATAGTTTCCGTCCCCTACAATGAGCAGTTCTTC. This sequence encodes CASGLVSVIVSVPYNEQFF. The chain links TRBV12-5 to TRBJ2-1; no clear D. V was pared by 0 bases and J by 2 bases, with 20 bases between. Germline lookup yields CDR1 LGHNT and CDR2 FRNRAP. This CDR3 has 19 amino acids.

On this clonotype itself: This likely comes from a read error, as the CDR3 has no conserved phenylalanine or tryptophan at its end. The gene calls are TRBV28 and TRBJ1-5; D remains unclear. In germline, CDR1 is MDHEN, CDR2 SYDVKM. The CDR3 extends over 15 amino acids. CDR3 nucleotides: TGTGCCAGAAGGCCGACACTCTGTAGCAATCAGCCACAGCATTGT. Translation: CARRPTLCSNQPQHC.

To note about this clonotype: Without the conserved terminal phenylalanine or tryptophan, this CDR3 likely stems from a read error. It is unclear where the CDR3 begins or ends on the DNA, so no DNA is shown, and the CDR3 is as TCRdb lists it. The chain uses TRBV11-3 and TRBJ2-1. Germline V gives CDR1 SGHNT, CDR2 YENEEA. Both ends counted, the CDR3 spans 12 residues. CDR3 loop: CASSGWENEQLL.

CDR3: CASSLDPGQPQHF. The CDR3 DNA sequence: TGTGCCAGCAGCTTAGATCCAGGGCAGCCCCAGCATTTT. The J gene is TRBJ1-5, the V gene TRBV7-6; D may be TRBD1 (5 bases). CDR3 length: 13 residues. CDR1 and CDR2 from the germline V gene are SGHVS and FNYEAQ. Between the trimmed V and J ends, which lost 1 base and 7 bases, there was a span of 8 bases.

The chain joins TRBV6-5 to TRBJ2-7, with no clear D. Deletions cut 0 bases from V and 4 bases from J, with 22 bases between. CDR3 length: 18 residues. Germline V gives CDR1 MNHEY, CDR2 SVGAGI. The CDR3 sequence: CASSYSTHPRGPPYEQYF. Here the CDR3 DNA reads TGTGCCAGCAGTTACTCGACCCATCCTCGCGGACCCCCTTACGAGCAGTACTTC.

The rearrangement uses TRBV27 and TRBJ1-2, with 8 bases fitting TRBD1. Germline loops: CDR1 MNHEY, CDR2 SMNVEV (reference sequence). V shed 6 bases and J 8 bases; nucleotides not matched to a gene: 5. The CDR3 length is 12 residues. CDR3: CASRQGVYGYTF. CDR3 bases: TGTGCCAGCAGACAGGGGGTATACGGCTACACCTTC.

This clonotype was seen only a few times. Since the CDR3 does not end with the conserved phenylalanine or tryptophan, this likely comes from a read error. Because the CDR3's place on the DNA is in doubt, the DNA is left out and the CDR3 is given as listed by TCRdb. The chain recombines TRBV25-1 with TRBJ1-4. Germline-derived CDR1 and CDR2 are MGHDK and SYGVNS. From its first to its last residue, the CDR3 has 12 amino acids. This chain's CDR3 is CASRRGQEKLVV.

The chain uses TRBV19 and TRBJ2-7; D perhaps matches TRBD2 (5 bases). CDR1 and CDR2 from the germline V gene are LNHDA and SQIVND (reference sequence). This CDR3 has 12 amino acids. The V gene lost 9 bases and the J gene lost 2 bases, with 11 bases spanning the gap. The CDR3 spells CASRGSAYEQYF. The CDR3 coding sequence is TGTGCCAGCCGAGGGTCGGCCTACGAGCAGTACTTC.

The chain combines TRBV7-8 with TRBJ2-7; D possibly corresponds to TRBD1 (6 bases). This CDR3 region has 14 residues. The V end lost 5 bases, the J end lost 5 bases, and 16 bases lay between the germline ends. Germline-derived CDR1 and CDR2 are SGHVS and FQNEAQ. In DNA form, the CDR3 reads TGTGCCAGCAGCGGGGACAAACCTTGCGACGAGCAGTACTTC. It translates to CASSGDKPCDEQYF.

This clonotype came up many times. The chain employs TRBV12-3 or TRBV12-4 and TRBJ1-2; D uncertain. This CDR3 is built from 16 residues. V lost 1 base to trimming and J lost 1 base, with 13 bases between them. CDR3 sequence (DNA): TGTGCCAGCAGTTTAGACTACGAGGGCGGTAACTATGGCTACACCTTC. Encoded protein: CASSLDYEGGNYGYTF.

J is TRBJ2-1 and V is TRBV5-4; 11 bases fit TRBD2. With 4 bases clipped from V and 2 bases from J, the junction kept 8 bases outside the gene matches. CDR1 is SGHNT and CDR2 is YYREEE in the germline V gene (reference sequence). This CDR3 region has 17 residues. CDR3 residues: CASSRSLAGGTYNEQFF. The CDR3 DNA reads TGTGCCAGCAGCCGATCGCTAGCGGGAGGAACCTACAATGAGCAGTTCTTC.

In its sample, this clonotype was seen a few times. The chain joins TRBV6-2 or TRBV6-3 to TRBJ1-1; D is possibly TRBD1 (6 bases). Germline V gene data show CDR1 as MNHEY and CDR2 as SVGEGT. CDR3 length: 15 residues. The germline V and J ends were trimmed by 5 bases and 4 bases, with 17 bases remaining between them. Here the CDR3 reads CASSPQKGGSTEAFF. As DNA, the CDR3 is TGTGCCAGCAGTCCCCAAAAAGGGGGGAGCACTGAAGCTTTCTTT.

As for this clonotype: An end of the junction differs from the germline gene, which may be a read error. The rearrangement joins TRBV6-8 to TRBJ1-1, with D uncertain. The CDR3 consists of 14 residues. Germline CDR1 MNHGY, CDR2 SAAAGT. This CDR3 reads CASSSPEPNTEDFF. In DNA form, the CDR3 reads TGTGCCAGTAGTTCCCCAGAACCGAACACGGAAGATTTCTTT.

The chain is built from TRBV7-9 and TRBJ2-3; unclear D gene. Germline values: CDR1 SEHNR, CDR2 FQNEAQ (reference sequence). Trimming removed 5 bases from V and 0 bases from J, with 3 bases in between. The CDR3 runs 12 residues. The CDR3 spells CASSVSTDTQYF. CDR3 DNA: TGTGCCAGCAGCGTAAGCACAGATACGCAGTATTTT.

Comment on this clonotype: Relative to the germline gene, one junction end is altered; a read error may explain this. V gene TRBV7-2 combines with J gene TRBJ2-7; D might be TRBD1 (6 bases). The CDR3 is made up of 14 amino acids. Germline V gene data show CDR1 as SGHTA and CDR2 as FQGNSA. CDR3 protein: CASIWDTTGDEQYF. The CDR3 DNA sequence: TGTGCAAGCATCTGGGACACCACTGGCGACGAGCAGTACTTC.

This chain's CDR3 is CASSFSLVTGELFF. The DNA of the CDR3 is TGTGCCAGCAGTTTCTCGCTAGTCACCGGGGAGCTGTTTTTT. V and J are TRBV27 and TRBJ2-2; D is undetermined. The CDR3 length is 14 residues. V was cut by 3 bases and J by 4 bases, with 9 bases left in between. The germline gives CDR1 MNHEY, CDR2 SMNVEV (reference sequence).

A remark on this clonotype: The germline gene is not matched at one end of the junction; a read error may be the cause. This rearrangement joins TRBV6-6 to TRBJ2-2; D gene uncertain. The CDR3 length is 11 residues. Germline V gene lookup returns CDR1 MNHNY and CDR2 SVGAGI (reference sequence). CDR3: CASSYPGEQFF. CDR3 bases: TGTGCCAGCAGTTACCCCGGTGAGCAGTTCTTT.

This clonotype showed up many times. The chain recombines TRBV5-1 with TRBJ2-2; D possibly uses TRBD1 or TRBD2 (6 bases each). V was clipped by 0 bases and J by 3 bases, with 18 bases between them. The germline V gene has CDR1 SGHRS and CDR2 YFSETQ. The CDR3 is made up of 18 amino acids. The CDR3 coding sequence is TGCGCCAGCAGCTTGGCCTCGGTGGCCGGGGGCTACACCGGGGAGCTGTTTTTT. Its protein is CASSLASVAGGYTGELFF. The full variable domain, its missing parts supplied by reference TRBV5-1 and TRBJ2-2, is KAGVTQTPRYLIKTRGQQVTLSCSPISGHRSVSWYQQTPGQGLQFLFEYFSETQRNKGNFPGRFSGRQFSNSRSEMNVSTLELGDSALYLCASSLASVAGGYTGELFFGEGSRLTVL.

CDR3 sequence: CASSIAGLAGVPSTDEQFF. For the CDR3, the DNA is TGTGCCAGTAGTATAGCGGGGCTAGCGGGGGTCCCATCTACGGATGAGCAGTTCTTC. The chain combines TRBV19 with TRBJ2-1; 10 bases are shared with TRBD2. CDR3 length equals 19 residues. Looked up from germline, CDR1 is LNHDA and CDR2 is SQIVND (reference sequence). The trim removed 1 base at V and 8 bases at J, leaving 17 bases unmatched.

Concerning this clonotype itself: Since the CDR3 does not end with the conserved phenylalanine or tryptophan, this likely comes from a read error. The chain employs TRBV7-2 and TRBJ1-5, with D perhaps matching TRBD1 (6 bases). Germline V CDR1 and CDR2: SGHTA, FQGNSA. The germline V and J ends were trimmed by 6 bases and 7 bases, with 16 bases remaining between them. The CDR3 contains 14 residues. CDR3 DNA sequence: TGTGCCAGCAGTTCCCGAGGGGGGGGGCAGCCCCAGCATTTG. Protein product: CASSSRGGGQPQHL.

This clonotype is medium-sized. This chain uses TRBV28 with TRBJ1-6; D is ambiguous. Germline assignment: CDR1 MDHEN and CDR2 SYDVKM. V lost 1 base and J lost 7, with 8 bases in between. The CDR3 loop spans 14 amino acids. The CDR3 sequence is CASSLFTLNSPLHF. For the CDR3, the DNA is TGTGCCAGCAGTTTATTTACCTTAAATTCACCCCTCCACTTT.

This chain links TRBV2 with TRBJ2-7, with TRBD2 identical over 14 bases. The tail of the sequence fits TRBJ2-1 better, so the J call may be wrong. Germline V lookup: CDR1 SNHLY, CDR2 FYNNEI. The CDR3 consists of 18 residues. DNA for the CDR3: TGTGCCAGCACCCCATCCCGACTAGCGGGGGGGTCCTACAATGAGCAGTTCTTC. Amino acid sequence: CASTPSRLAGGSYNEQFF.

On this clonotype itself: Because it lacks the conserved phenylalanine or tryptophan at the end, this CDR3 is likely a read error. The DNA is left out, because the CDR3 cannot be placed on it with certainty; the CDR3 is given as TCRdb lists it. The rearrangement joins TRBV6-5 to TRBJ1-5; the table's D call, TRBD1, was not checked against the DNA. In germline, CDR1 is MNHEY, CDR2 SVGAGI. The CDR3 is made up of 14 amino acids, end residues included. The CDR3 here is CASSMGQKNQPKHC.

This chain joins TRBV7-9 and TRBJ2-7; 10 nucleotides agree with TRBD2. There are 15 residues in the CDR3. The germline V gene has CDR1 SEHNR and CDR2 FQNEAQ (reference sequence). With V trimmed by 2 bases and J by 9 bases, 10 bases remained unmatched. The CDR3 protein is CASSLISGGAAPQYF. The CDR3 coding sequence is TGTGCCAGCAGCTTAATCAGCGGGGGGGCAGCTCCGCAGTACTTC. Supplemented by reference TRBV7-9 and TRBJ2-7, the full variable domain reads DTGVSQNPRHKITKRGQNVTFRCDPISEHNRLYWYRQTLGQGPEFLTYFQNEAQLEKSRLLSDRFSAERPKGSFSTLEIQRTEQGDSAMYLCASSLISGGAAPQYFGPGTRLTVT.

This clonotype was seen a handful of times. One junction end disagrees with the germline gene, perhaps due to a read error. The gene calls are TRBV6-5 and TRBJ1-5; 7 bases map to TRBD1. The end of the DNA aligns better with TRBJ2-3, so the J call may be wrong. Germline V gene data show CDR1 as MNHEY and CDR2 as SVGAGI. This CDR3 comprises 14 residues. The CDR3 sequence: CDSSMGQTNQPQYF. As DNA, the CDR3 is TGTGACAGCAGCATGGGACAGACGAATCAGCCCCAGTATTTT.